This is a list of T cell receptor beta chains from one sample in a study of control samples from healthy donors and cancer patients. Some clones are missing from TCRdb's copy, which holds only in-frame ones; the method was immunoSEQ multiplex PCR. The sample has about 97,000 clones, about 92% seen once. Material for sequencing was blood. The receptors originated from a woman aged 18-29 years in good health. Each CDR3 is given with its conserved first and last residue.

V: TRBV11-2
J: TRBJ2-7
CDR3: CASSLGGTGNYEQYF

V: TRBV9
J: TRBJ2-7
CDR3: CASSVDGTRGREQYF

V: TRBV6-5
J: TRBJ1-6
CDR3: CASSYSGSFISPLHF

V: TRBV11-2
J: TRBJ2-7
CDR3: CASSAGSRAYEQYF

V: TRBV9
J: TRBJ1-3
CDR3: CASSVEGRGFGNTIYF

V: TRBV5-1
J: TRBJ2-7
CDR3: CASSSLTSDSGYEQYF

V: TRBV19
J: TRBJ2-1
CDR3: CASSIPPPNEQFF

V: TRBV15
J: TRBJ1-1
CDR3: CATSRAEFTVNTEAFF

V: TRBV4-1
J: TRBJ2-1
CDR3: CASSQEPGYEQFF

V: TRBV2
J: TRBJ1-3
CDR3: CAVRDRGSSGNTIYF

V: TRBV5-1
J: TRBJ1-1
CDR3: CASRPEFGNTEAFF

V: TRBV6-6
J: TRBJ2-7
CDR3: CASTLQVADEQYF

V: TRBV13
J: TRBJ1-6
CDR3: CASSRGQTDSPLHF

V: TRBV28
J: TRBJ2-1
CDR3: CASRYEAGLAYNEQFF

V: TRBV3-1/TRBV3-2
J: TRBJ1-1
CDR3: CASSPRRGGQNTEAFF

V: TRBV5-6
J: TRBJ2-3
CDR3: CASSFGGARYTQYF

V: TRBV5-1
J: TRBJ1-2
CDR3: CASSLAVDLYGYTF

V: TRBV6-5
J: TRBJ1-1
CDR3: CASSLGQEAFF

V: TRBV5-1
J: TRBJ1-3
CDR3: CASSLGDGSGNTIYF

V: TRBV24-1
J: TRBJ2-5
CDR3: CATSDGTPETQYF

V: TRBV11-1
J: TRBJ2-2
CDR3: CASSLAGGSGELFF

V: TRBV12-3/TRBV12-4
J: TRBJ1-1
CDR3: CASSLGLRAEAFF

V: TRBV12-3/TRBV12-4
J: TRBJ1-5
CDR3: CASSEGFAQPQHF

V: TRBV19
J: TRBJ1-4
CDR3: CASSSIRPTATNEKLFF

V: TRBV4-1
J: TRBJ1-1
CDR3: CASSPTALNTEAFF

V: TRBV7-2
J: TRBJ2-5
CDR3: CASSLAGETQYF

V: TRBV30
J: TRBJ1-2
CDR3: CAWSVGRHLPNYGYTF

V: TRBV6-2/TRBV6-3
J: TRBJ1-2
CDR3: CASSSGSYGYTF

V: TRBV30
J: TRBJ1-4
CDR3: CAWSVSGQGATGLFF

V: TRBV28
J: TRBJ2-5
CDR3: CASSRRTGGETQYF

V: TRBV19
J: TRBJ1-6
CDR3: CASSIGTTNSPLHF

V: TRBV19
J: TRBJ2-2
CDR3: CASTLGTGWPGELFF

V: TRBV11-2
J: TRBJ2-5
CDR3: CASSLAGGQETQYF

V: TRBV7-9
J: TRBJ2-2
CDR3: CASSFTGELFF

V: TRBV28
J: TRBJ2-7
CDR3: CASSTDGSYEQYF

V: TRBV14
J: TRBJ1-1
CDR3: CASSLGTAQNTEAFF

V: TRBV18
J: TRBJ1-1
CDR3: CASSPLMNTEAFF

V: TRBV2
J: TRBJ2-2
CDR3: CASTQRVGGRELFF

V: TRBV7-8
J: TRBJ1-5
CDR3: CASSRVWGNQPQHF

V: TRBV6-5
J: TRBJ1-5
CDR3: CASSSSRGWSNQPQHF

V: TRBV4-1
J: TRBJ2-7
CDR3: CASSPSGTAPPSMVYF

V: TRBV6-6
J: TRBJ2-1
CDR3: CASSTGQGAVWFF

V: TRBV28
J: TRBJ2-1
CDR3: CASSPRDWIYNEQFF

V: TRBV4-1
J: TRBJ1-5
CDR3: CASSQVYDQPQHF

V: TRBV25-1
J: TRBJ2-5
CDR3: CASSEFLGLKTQYF

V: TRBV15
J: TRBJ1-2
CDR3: CATSRELFGTGNYGYTF

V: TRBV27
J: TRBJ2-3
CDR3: CASSPRQSSSTDTQYF

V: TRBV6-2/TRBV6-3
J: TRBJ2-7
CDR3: CASSYSGIEQYF

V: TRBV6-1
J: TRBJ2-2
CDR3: CASSESGGTAGELFF

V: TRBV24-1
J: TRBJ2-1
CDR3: CATIERGGIDNEQFF

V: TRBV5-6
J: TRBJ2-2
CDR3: CASSLGLAGRTGELFF

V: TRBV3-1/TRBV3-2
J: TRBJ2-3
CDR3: CASSQLWGETSTDTQYF

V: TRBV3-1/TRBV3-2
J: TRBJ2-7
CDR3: CASSPGQEIYEQYF